These 15 T cell receptor beta chains were all obtained from the same sample, sequenced in a study of blood T cell repertoires in COVID-19. Sequencing was performed with immunoSEQ multiplex PCR; in TCRdb, only in-frame clones are kept and a portion is missing. The sample shows some 330,000 clones, approximately 90% of them seen only once. The specimen sequenced was PBMCs or T cells enriched from blood (not recorded which). The source is a man aged 25 to 40 who had recovered from COVID-19.

The gene calls are TRBV7-9 and TRBJ1-1; D gene unclear. CDR1 and CDR2 from the germline V gene are SEHNR and FQNEAQ (reference sequence). With 1 base removed from V and 3 bases from J, the gap between germline ends came to 3 bases. The CDR3 consists of 12 residues. The CDR3 sequence: CASSLDYTEAFF. DNA of the CDR3: TGTGCCAGCAGCTTAGACTACACTGAAGCTTTCTTT.

This clone was detected only a few times. The chain combines TRBV30 with TRBJ2-3; D perhaps matches TRBD2 (6 bases). CDR1 is GTSNPN and CDR2 is SVGIG in the germline V gene (reference sequence). V gave up 2 bases and J gave up 4 bases, with 10 bases separating them. The CDR3 consists of 13 residues. This CDR3 is CAWSQPGADTQYF. The DNA of the CDR3 is TGTGCCTGGAGTCAGCCGGGGGCAGATACGCAGTATTTT. Drawing the rest from reference TRBV30 and TRBJ2-3, the complete variable domain is SQTIHQWPATLVQPVGSPLSLECTVEGTSNPNLYWYRQAAGRGLQLLFYSVGIGQISSEVPQNLSASRPQDRQFILSSKKLLLSDSGFYLCAWSQPGADTQYFGPGTRLTVL.

The chain uses TRBV5-5 and TRBJ1-2; TRBD1 matches at 7 bases. In germline, CDR1 is SGHKS, CDR2 YYEKEE (reference sequence). This CDR3 region has 15 residues. The V segment lost 4 bases and the J segment 7 bases; nucleotides outside the gene matches: 13. The CDR3 bases are TGTGCCAGCAGCGTGCCAGGGGGATCTACGAGTGGCTACACCTTC. Translated: CASSVPGGSTSGYTF.

The V and J genes are TRBV5-6 and TRBJ1-5; the D is unclear. Germline V gives CDR1 SGHDT, CDR2 YYEEEE. The CDR3 has 15 amino acids. V was pared by 2 bases and J by 0 bases, with 9 bases between. The CDR3 reads CASSLGSYSNQPQHF. CDR3 DNA sequence: TGTGCCAGCAGCTTAGGGAGCTATAGCAATCAGCCCCAGCATTTT.

The chain couples TRBV28 to TRBJ2-5; a possible D gene is TRBD2 (5 bases). Trimming took 5 bases from V and 7 from J, leaving 17 bases between them. The CDR3 consists of 14 residues. Germline assignment: CDR1 MDHEN and CDR2 SYDVKM. CDR3 in amino acids: CASSPTTPRGTQYF. CDR3 DNA sequence: TGTGCCAGCAGTCCGACTACCCCCCGGGGGACCCAGTACTTC.

This chain uses TRBV5-1 with TRBJ2-1, with D perhaps matching TRBD2 (6 bases). The length of the CDR3 is 14 residues. Germline V gives CDR1 SGHRS, CDR2 YFSETQ. Trimming cost V 4 bases and J 3 bases, with 11 bases left between them. The CDR3 nucleotides read TGCGCCAGCAGCCTGGGGGGAGGCTACAATGAGCAGTTCTTC. Protein sequence: CASSLGGGYNEQFF. The variable domain in full, completed from reference TRBV5-1 and TRBJ2-1, reads KAGVTQTPRYLIKTRGQQVTLSCSPISGHRSVSWYQQTPGQGLQFLFEYFSETQRNKGNFPGRFSGRQFSNSRSEMNVSTLELGDSALYLCASSLGGGYNEQFFGPGTRLTVL.

The chain uses TRBV5-4 and TRBJ2-1; 7 positions agree with TRBD1. Germline trimming cut 7 bases from V and 0 bases from J; bases unmatched to any gene: 4. The CDR3 is 14 amino acids. Germline V CDR1 and CDR2: SGHNT, YYREEE (reference sequence). CDR3 DNA: TGTGCCAGCGGCGGACAGGTCTCCTACAATGAGCAGTTCTTC. It codes for CASGGQVSYNEQFF.

The chain employs TRBV10-3 and TRBJ2-7; 7 positions match TRBD1. V was pared by 6 bases and J by 1 base, with 3 bases of the junction left unmatched. Germline V lookup: CDR1 ENHRY, CDR2 SYGVKD. This CDR3 is 13 amino acids long. The CDR3 here is CAIRGDRSYEQYF. The CDR3 DNA follows: TGTGCCATCAGAGGGGACAGATCCTACGAGCAGTACTTC.

The V and J genes are TRBV6-4 and TRBJ2-7, with TRBD1 matching over 11 bases. This CDR3 has 15 residues. Trimming took 3 bases from V and 1 from J; bases not matched to a gene: 2. Germline-derived CDR1 and CDR2 are MRHNA and SNTAGT. CDR3 in DNA: TGTGCCAGCAGTGAAGGACAGGGGGCTTCCTACGAGCAGTACTTC. Translation: CASSEGQGASYEQYF.

This clone was detected once. The chain combines TRBV24-1 with TRBJ2-7, with 9 bases lining up with TRBD1. V lost 2 bases, J lost 3 bases, and 4 bases stayed unmatched. Germline assignment: CDR1 KGHDR and CDR2 SFDVKD. This CDR3 contains 15 residues. The CDR3 protein is CATSDSQGQGYEQYF. CDR3 nucleotide sequence: TGTGCCACCAGTGATTCTCAGGGACAGGGCTACGAGCAGTACTTC.

The chain employs TRBV19 and TRBJ2-7; TRBD2 aligns across 9 bases. With 6 bases clipped from V and 1 base from J, the junction kept 7 bases outside the gene matches. This CDR3 is built from 15 residues. Germline V gene sequence: CDR1 LNHDA, CDR2 SQIVND (reference sequence). The CDR3 region has the DNA TGTGCCAGTAGGATTAGCGGGGGATCTTCCTACGAGCAGTACTTC. Protein product: CASRISGGSSYEQYF.

The rearrangement uses TRBV29-1 and TRBJ1-5; D gene ambiguous. Germline CDR1 SQVTM, CDR2 ANQGSEA. V was shortened by 3 bases and J by 9 bases, with 15 bases between the two germline ends. The length of the CDR3 is 13 residues. In nucleotides, the CDR3 is TGCAGCGTTGAGGAGGACTCCTCTGGGCCCCAGCATTTT. It codes for CSVEEDSSGPQHF.

The V gene is TRBV2, the J gene TRBJ2-7, with 8 bases lining up with TRBD1. With 6 bases clipped from V and 0 bases from J, the junction kept 10 bases outside the gene matches. CDR3 length: 16 amino acids. CDR1 and CDR2 (germline): SNHLY, FYNNEI. The CDR3 reads CASRDQGARSSYEQYF. The DNA for the CDR3 is TGTGCCAGCAGGGACCAGGGGGCGCGGAGCTCCTACGAGCAGTACTTC.

V usage is TRBV12-5 and J usage is TRBJ2-3, with D hard to call. Germline V lookup: CDR1 LGHNT, CDR2 FRNRAP. This CDR3 spans 15 amino acids. Trimming left V 9 bases short and J 0 bases short, with 16 bases between. This CDR3 is CASRLGGSSTDTQYF. The CDR3 bases are TGTGCTAGCCGTCTCGGCGGCTCTAGCACAGATACGCAGTATTTT.

The rearrangement links TRBV9 to TRBJ2-3; D gene ambiguous. V was shortened by 0 bases and J by 6 bases, with 11 bases between the two germline ends. The CDR3 length is 14 residues. Germline V lookup: CDR1 SGDLS, CDR2 YYNGEE. The CDR3 DNA is TGTGCCAGCAGCGTAGTCTCATTCGGGGATACGCAGTATTTT. Its protein is CASSVVSFGDTQYF.